This TCR beta chain is drawn from a study of graft-versus-host responses after intestinal transplantation. The wider study: Following induction with anti-thymocyte globulin, all recipients were given tacrolimus and steroids for about 3 years.

As concerns this clone: Antigen unknown.

CDR1 is LNHNV and CDR2 is YYDKDF in the germline V gene (reference sequence). The CDR3 runs to 15 residues. The V and J ends lost 0 bases and 5 bases respectively, with 10 bases between them. Sequenced by immunoSEQ multiplex PCR; TCRdb stores in-frame clones only, minus some. The sample lists some 96,000 clones; 80% to 95% were seen once. Study-wide findings and caveats: Those patients showing graft-donor T cell macrochimerism displayed high graft-versus-host to host-versus-graft clonal ratios in allografts. Analysis identified GvH clones in recipient marrow, with some appearing first in ileum or blood.

The sequence derives from a human patient who received an intestinal transplant, so some T cells may come from the graft donor. The chain links TRBV15 to TRBJ2-2, with D hard to call. The specimen was PBMCs, collected roughly 68 weeks after intestinal transplant. CDR3 in DNA: TGTGCCACCAGCAGAGATATGACCGAGACCGGGGAGCTGTTTTTT. Protein product: CATSRDMTETGELFF.